The clone carrying this T cell receptor beta chain has only a few counts. What it recognizes is unknown. This record comes from a study of response to subunit inactivated influenza vaccine. TCRdb reprocessed the RT-PCR reads via MiXCR and lists one record per CDR3 protein. The sample shows under 950,000 distinct CDR3 sequences, around 20% of them seen only once. V lost 4 bases to trimming and J lost 6 bases; unmatched junction nucleotides: 5. The CDR3 totals 13 residues. Germline-derived CDR1 and CDR2 are SGHKS and YYEKEE (reference sequence). Study findings and constraints: Seasonal influenza vaccination, on each occasion, was suggested by the authors to recruit few new T cells.

This receptor was obtained from a man aged 50 or older who received an inactivated influenza vaccine. The chain joins TRBV5-5 to TRBJ1-2, with 8 bases matching TRBD1. The material was PBMCs from blood, obtained about 5 days after vaccination. CDR3 sequence reads: CASSHRTGHGYTF. As DNA, the CDR3 is TGTGCCAGCAGCCACAGGACAGGGCATGGCTACACCTTC.